The clone carrying this TCR beta chain has just one count. Alongside a J-beta primer mix, a sample-barcoded 5' primer served in a second PCR lasting roughly 7 to 12 cycles. Through a template-switch adaptor with 12 random nucleotides, each cDNA molecule received a tag. TCRdb recomputed calls from the 5' RACE reads with MiXCR, one row per CDR3 protein. The repertoire holds under 750,000 distinct CDR3 sequences, more than 45% seen once, with approximately 23% in the top ten. This sample was included in a study of blood T cells in healthy people across ages. CDR1 is SGHTA and CDR2 is FQGNSA in the germline V gene. The CDR3 runs 18 residues. V shed 5 bases, J shed 2 bases, and the junction held 10 bases outside the gene matches.

This receptor was taken from a man aged 80 or over in good health. J is TRBJ2-3 and V is TRBV7-2, with TRBD2 matching over 13 bases. Sequenced: blood. CDR3 DNA: TGTGCCAGCAGCGCGGGACTAGCGGGAAGGATAAACACAGATACGCAGTATTTT. It specifies CASSAGLAGRINTDTQYF.